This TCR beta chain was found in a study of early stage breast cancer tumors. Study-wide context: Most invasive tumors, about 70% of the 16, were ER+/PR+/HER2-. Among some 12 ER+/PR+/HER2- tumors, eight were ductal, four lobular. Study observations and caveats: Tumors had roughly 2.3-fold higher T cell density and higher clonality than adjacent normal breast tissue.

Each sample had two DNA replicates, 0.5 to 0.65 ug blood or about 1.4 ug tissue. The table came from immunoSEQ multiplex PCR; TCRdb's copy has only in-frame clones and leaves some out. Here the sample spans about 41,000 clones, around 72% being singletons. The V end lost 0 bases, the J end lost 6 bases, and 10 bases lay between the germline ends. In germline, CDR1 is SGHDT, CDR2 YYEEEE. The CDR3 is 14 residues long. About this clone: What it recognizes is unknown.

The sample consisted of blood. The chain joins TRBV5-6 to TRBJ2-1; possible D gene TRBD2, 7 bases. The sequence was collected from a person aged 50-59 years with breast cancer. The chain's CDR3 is CASSLDGGPNEQFF. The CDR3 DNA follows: TGTGCCAGCAGCTTGGACGGGGGGCCCAATGAGCAGTTCTTC.